A selection of T cell receptor beta chains follows, all from one sample in a study of T cells in Graves' hyperthyroidism and ophthalmopathy. TCRdb fed the multiplex PCR reads into MiXCR, producing one record per CDR3 protein. The data contain about 610,000 distinct CDR3 sequences, around 15% of them seen just once; the ten biggest clones take up roughly 3.3%. Sequencing used blood. These receptors were taken from a woman aged 40 to 50 with Graves' ophthalmopathy. CDR3s include the opening cysteine and the closing phenylalanine or tryptophan. The D gene is left open where the match is weak. A clone size is listed for some rows: how often the clone was seen (once, few, many), or a class if it is expanded.

>NA|TRBV20-1|TRBD1|TRBJ1-5
TGCAGTGCTAGAGGCCGACAGGGGTTCGATCAGCCCCAGCATTTT
CSARGRQGFDQPQHF
>many|TRBV7-9|TRBD1|TRBJ2-7
TGTGCCAGCAGCTCCTGGACAGGGGGCTATAACGAGCAGTACTTC
CASSSWTGGYNEQYF
>many|TRBV20-1|NA|TRBJ2-5
TGCAGTGCCAGCTGGACTGCCCGGGAGACCCAGTACTTC
CSASWTARETQYF
>few|TRBV12-3/TRBV12-4|TRBD2|TRBJ2-2
TGTGCCAGCAGTTTAGGGGCGCTGGGACTAGCGGGCACGACGAACACCGGGGAGCTGTTTTTT
CASSLGALGLAGTTNTGELFF
>many|TRBV6-2/TRBV6-3|NA|TRBJ2-7
TGTGCCAGCAGTCCAATATCCCTCGCAGGCCGCTCCTACGAGCAGTACTTC
CASSPISLAGRSYEQYF
>many|TRBV30|NA|TRBJ2-5
TGTGCCTGGAGTCGGGAGACCCAGTACTTC
CAWSRETQYF
>few|TRBV5-1|TRBD2|TRBJ2-3
TGCGCCAGCAGTAACCACCCGGTAGCGGGAGTCGTAGATACGCAGTATTTT
CASSNHPVAGVVDTQYF
>many|TRBV3-1|NA|TRBJ1-1
TGTGCCAGCAGCCAAGAACAGGGTAGAGGTACTGAAGCTTTCTTT
CASSQEQGRGTEAFF
>NA|TRBV20-1|TRBD2|TRBJ2-7
TGCAGTGCTAGGGTAGGACTAGCGGGAGCTCCAATCTACGAGCAGTACTTC
CSARVGLAGAPIYEQYF
>NA|TRBV6-1|NA|TRBJ2-3
TGTGCCAGCAGTGAAAACTTCGGGACACATCAGTATTTT
CASSENFGTHQYF
>NA|TRBV6-2/TRBV6-3|TRBD1|TRBJ2-2
TGTACCAGCAGCTTTCGACAGGGGGCGAACACCGGGGAGCTGTTTTTT
CTSSFRQGANTGELFF
>many|TRBV3-1|NA|TRBJ1-5
TGTGCCAGCAGCCAGACCCTAAGGCAGCCCCAGCATTTT
CASSQTLRQPQHF
>many|TRBV28|NA|TRBJ2-1
TGTGCCAGCAGACAGGTCTCCCGGGATGAGCAGTTCTTC
CASRQVSRDEQFF
>NA|TRBV15|NA|TRBJ2-7
TGTGCCACCAGCAGAGGGATCGACGCATCCTCCTACGAGCAGTACTTC
CATSRGIDASSYEQYF
>many|TRBV11-1|NA|TRBJ1-1
TGTGCCAGCAGCCGCCAGGAAGACACTGAAGCTTTCTTT
CASSRQEDTEAFF
>many|TRBV2|NA|TRBJ1-4
TGTGCCAGCAGTGCGGGCCGGGGGGAAGAAAAACTGTTTTTT
CASSAGRGEEKLFF
>many|TRBV4-2|NA|TRBJ1-3
TGTGCCAGCAGCCAAGGAGGAAACACCATATATTTT
CASSQGGNTIYF
>NA|TRBV12-3/TRBV12-4|NA|TRBJ1-4
TGTGCCAGCGGATGGCTGGACAAACTGTTTTTT
CASGWLDKLFF
>NA|TRBV15|TRBD2|TRBJ2-5
TGTGCCACCAGCAGGCGGACTAGCGGGGAAGAGACCCAGTACTTC
CATSRRTSGEETQYF
>NA|TRBV6-1|NA|TRBJ2-3
TGTGCCAGCAGTCCATATGACAGGAGTACAGATACGCAGTATTTT
CASSPYDRSTDTQYF
>few|TRBV4-1|NA|TRBJ2-5
TGCGCCAGCAGCCAAGATAGGGTCCAGGCTGTAACCCAGTACTTC
CASSQDRVQAVTQYF
>few|TRBV24-1|TRBD2|TRBJ2-2
TGTGCCACCGCCCTAGCGGGAGACTCCGGGGAGCTGTTTTTT
CATALAGDSGELFF
>many|TRBV5-1|TRBD1|TRBJ1-2
TGCGCCAGCAGCCCGGGACAGGGGCCTAAGTATGGCTACACCTTC
CASSPGQGPKYGYTF
>many|TRBV28|TRBD2|TRBJ2-3
TGTGCCAGCAACGGCGGGGGTGAGGGCACAGATACGCAGTATTTT
CASNGGGEGTDTQYF
>NA|TRBV6-1|TRBD1|TRBJ2-7
TGTGCCAGCAGATTCACAGGGGCCACCTACGAGCAGTACTTC
CASRFTGATYEQYF
>many|TRBV18|TRBD2|TRBJ2-7
TGTGCCAGCTCACCCCTCGAATTAGCGGGAAGCGAGCAGTACTTC
CASSPLELAGSEQYF
>many|TRBV2|NA|TRBJ2-3
TGTGCCAGCAGCATGGACAGTTCTAGCACAGATACGCAGTATTTT
CASSMDSSSTDTQYF
>few|TRBV20-1|NA|TRBJ2-7
TGCAGTGCCCTGCCAGGGTCCTACGAGCAGTACTTC
CSALPGSYEQYF
>NA|TRBV4-1|NA|TRBJ1-5
TGCGCCAGCAGCGGTCAGGTTAGCAATCAGCCCCAGCATTTT
CASSGQVSNQPQHF
>few|TRBV15|TRBD1|TRBJ2-2
TGTGCCACCAGCAGTGGGGACAGTCGAACCGGGGAGCTGTTTTTT
CATSSGDSRTGELFF
>many|TRBV9|NA|TRBJ1-5
TGTGCCAGCAGCGTAGGAGCAGGAATTAATCAGCCCCAGCATTTT
CASSVGAGINQPQHF
>NA|TRBV20-1|TRBD1|TRBJ1-2
TGCAGTGCTGTGGGACAGACTTCCTATGGCTACACCTTC
CSAVGQTSYGYTF
>NA|TRBV5-5|NA|TRBJ2-2
TGTGCCAGCAGCTTGACCTCGGGACTTCCATTCACCGGGGAGCTGTTTTTT
CASSLTSGLPFTGELFF
>many|TRBV20-1|TRBD2|TRBJ2-7
TGCAGTGCTAGAGGGCGGGGGGACCACGAGCAGTACTTC
CSARGRGDHEQYF
>many|TRBV28|TRBD1|TRBJ2-6
TGTGCCAGCGTGCAAGGGGGCGGTGCCGGGGCCAACGTCCTGACTTTC
CASVQGGGAGANVLTF
>NA|TRBV6-1|TRBD1|TRBJ2-2
TGTGCCGGTATCCAGGGGGTGGCCCCGAACACCGGGGAGCTGTTTTTT
CAGIQGVAPNTGELFF
>NA|TRBV30|NA|TRBJ2-6
TGTGCCTGGACAACGGGGGCCAACGTCCTGACTTTC
CAWTTGANVLTF
>NA|TRBV20-1|NA|TRBJ1-1
TGCAGTCCCAGAGCCGATAGCTACGGCACTGAAGCTTTCTTT
CSPRADSYGTEAFF
>many|TRBV6-2/TRBV6-3|NA|TRBJ2-7
TGTGCCAGCAAATCCAGGAAGAGGTTTGTCGACGAGCAGTACTTC
CASKSRKRFVDEQYF
>many|TRBV20-1|NA|TRBJ1-2
TGCAGTGCTAGATTGGGGGGGGCAGGCTATGGCTACACCTTC
CSARLGGAGYGYTF
>NA|TRBV4-2|NA|TRBJ2-2
TGTGCCAGCAGCCAAGAGGGAACTAGTCTTGCCGGGGAGCTGTTTTTT
CASSQEGTSLAGELFF
>many|TRBV20-1|NA|TRBJ1-2
TGCAGTGCTAGAGATCTGAGCAGGGCCGTTTATGGCTACACCTTC
CSARDLSRAVYGYTF
>many|TRBV5-1|NA|TRBJ2-1
TGCGCCAGCAGCTTGGGGGAGGTATACAATGAGCAGTTCTTC
CASSLGEVYNEQFF
>NA|TRBV20-1|NA|TRBJ1-4
TGCAGTGCTAGAGTCCATGGGACCAAAAAGGAAAAACTGTTTTTT
CSARVHGTKKEKLFF
>many|TRBV28|TRBD1|TRBJ1-2
TGTGCCATCAACCAGGGGGTCTATGGCTACACCTTC
CAINQGVYGYTF
>NA|TRBV29-1|TRBD1|TRBJ2-3
TGCAGCGTTGCCCGGACAGGGGCAGATACGCAGTATTTT
CSVARTGADTQYF
>many|TRBV28|TRBD2|TRBJ2-5
TGTGCCAGCAGTTTACCGGGAGGGCCCCAAGAGACCCAGTACTTC
CASSLPGGPQETQYF
>many|TRBV6-1|NA|TRBJ1-3
TGTGCCAGCAGTTATAGCGGGACGGCTGGAAACACCATATATTTT
CASSYSGTAGNTIYF
>NA|TRBV18|TRBD2|TRBJ2-3
TGTGCCAGCTCACCAAGGACTAGCGAGGGCACAGATACGCAGTATTTT
CASSPRTSEGTDTQYF
>many|TRBV5-1|TRBD1|TRBJ2-5
TGCGCCAGCAGCTTGCCACAAGGACAGGGGCAGACCCAGTACTTC
CASSLPQGQGQTQYF
>many|TRBV27|NA|TRBJ2-4
TGTGCCAGCAGTCCCATGTCAGGGAGGAACATTCAGTACTTC
CASSPMSGRNIQYF